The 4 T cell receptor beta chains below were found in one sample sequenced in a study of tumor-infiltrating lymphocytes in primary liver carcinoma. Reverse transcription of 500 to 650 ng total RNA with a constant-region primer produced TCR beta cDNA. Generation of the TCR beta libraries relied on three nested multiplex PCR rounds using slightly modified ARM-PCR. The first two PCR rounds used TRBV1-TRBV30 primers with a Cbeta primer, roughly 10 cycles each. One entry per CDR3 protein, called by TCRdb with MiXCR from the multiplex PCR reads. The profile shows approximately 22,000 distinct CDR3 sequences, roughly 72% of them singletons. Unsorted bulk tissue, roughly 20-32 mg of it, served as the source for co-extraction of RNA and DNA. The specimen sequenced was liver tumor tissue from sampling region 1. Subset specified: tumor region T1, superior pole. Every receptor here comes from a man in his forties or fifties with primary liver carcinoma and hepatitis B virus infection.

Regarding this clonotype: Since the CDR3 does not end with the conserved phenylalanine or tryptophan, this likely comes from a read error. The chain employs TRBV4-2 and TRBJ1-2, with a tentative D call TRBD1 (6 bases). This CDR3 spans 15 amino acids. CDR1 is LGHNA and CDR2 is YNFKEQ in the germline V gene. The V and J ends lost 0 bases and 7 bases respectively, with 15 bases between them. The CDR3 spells CASSQDLGRGSGYTS. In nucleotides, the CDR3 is TGTGCCAGCAGCCAAGATTTGGGCAGGGGTAGTGGCTACACCTCC.

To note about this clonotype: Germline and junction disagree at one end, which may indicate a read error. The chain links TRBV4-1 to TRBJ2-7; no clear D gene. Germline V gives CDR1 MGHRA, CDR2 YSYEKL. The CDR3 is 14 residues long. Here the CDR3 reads CASSRRLNTYEQYF. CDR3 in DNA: TGCGCCAGCAGCCGACGATTAAATACCTACGAACAGTACTTC.

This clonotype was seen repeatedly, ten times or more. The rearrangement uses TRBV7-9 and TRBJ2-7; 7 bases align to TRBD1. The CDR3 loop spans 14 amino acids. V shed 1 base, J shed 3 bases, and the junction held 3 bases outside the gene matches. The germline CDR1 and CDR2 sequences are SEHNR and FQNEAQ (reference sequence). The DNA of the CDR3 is TGTGCCAGCAGCTTAGAAGGGGGCGGCTACGAGCAGTACTTC. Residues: CASSLEGGGYEQYF.

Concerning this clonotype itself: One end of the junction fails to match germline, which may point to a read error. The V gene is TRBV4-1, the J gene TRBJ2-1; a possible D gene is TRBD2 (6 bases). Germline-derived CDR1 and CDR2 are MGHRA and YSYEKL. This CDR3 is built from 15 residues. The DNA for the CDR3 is TGCGCCAACAGCCAAAGTAGCGGATTGAAGAATGAGCAGTTCTTC. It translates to CANSQSSGLKNEQFF.